This entry lists 27 T cell receptor beta chains sequenced from one sample in a study of cytomegalovirus exposure and HLA in healthy donors. Profiled with immunoSEQ multiplex PCR; TCRdb holds only in-frame clones, not every one. The sample lists around 350,000 clones, 86% occurring once. Sequencing was performed on PBMCs. The source is a woman under 30 in good health and CMV-seronegative.

The genes are TRBV10-3 and TRBJ1-1; weak D call: TRBD1 (5 bases). CDR3 size: 15 residues. The ends were cut back, 3 bases at V and 4 bases at J, with 15 bases in the middle. Germline V gene data show CDR1 as ENHRY and CDR2 as SYGVKD. The DNA of the CDR3 is TGTGCCATCAGTGAAAACGGGGGAGTCAGCACTGAAGCTTTCTTT. Translating it yields CAISENGGVSTEAFF.

The V call is TRBV5-1, the J call TRBJ2-3; D may be TRBD1 (6 bases). Trimming removed 4 bases from V and 8 bases from J, with 23 bases in between. This CDR3 region has 16 residues. Germline loops: CDR1 SGHRS, CDR2 YFSETQ. For the CDR3, the DNA is TGCGCCAGCAGCCCGGCCGGACAGCCTGATTTAGGTACGCAGTATTTT. This gives the protein CASSPAGQPDLGTQYF.

The rearrangement uses TRBV27 and TRBJ2-1, with 13 bases identical to TRBD2. J lost 9 bases, V lost 8 bases, and 7 bases had no gene match. This CDR3 region has 14 residues. In germline, CDR1 is MNHEY, CDR2 SMNVEV (reference sequence). CDR3 residues: CASSGLAGLAEQFF. Written as DNA, the CDR3 is TGTGCCAGCTCGGGACTAGCGGGACTGGCTGAGCAGTTCTTC.

The J gene is TRBJ2-3, the V gene TRBV7-3, with D perhaps matching TRBD2 (6 bases). In germline, CDR1 is SGHTA, CDR2 FQGTGA. Deletions cut 5 bases from V and 4 bases from J, with 22 bases between. The CDR3 contains 17 residues. This CDR3 is CASSPYPTREVPDTQYF. CDR3 in DNA: TGTGCCAGCAGCCCGTACCCAACTAGGGAGGTACCAGATACGCAGTATTTT.

The chain uses TRBV29-1 and TRBJ1-1, with 9 bases identical to TRBD1. The CDR3 totals 12 residues. Germline V CDR1 and CDR2: SQVTM, ANQGSEA. V was clipped by 7 bases and J by 4 bases; unmatched bases: 4. The CDR3 DNA reads as TGCAGCGCGGACAGGGGCCCCACTGAAGCTTTCTTT. Translating gives CSADRGPTEAFF.

The V gene is TRBV29-1, the J gene TRBJ2-1; D perhaps matches TRBD1 (5 bases). The CDR3 is made up of 13 amino acids. CDR1 is SQVTM and CDR2 is ANQGSEA in the germline V gene. Trimming took off 1 base at V and 4 bases at J, with 8 bases between the two ends. The CDR3: CSVEGTHYNEQFF. The CDR3 DNA follows: TGCAGCGTTGAAGGGACACATTACAATGAGCAGTTCTTC.

The genes are TRBV15 and TRBJ1-5, with D possibly TRBD1 on 6 matching bases. CDR1 LNHNV and CDR2 YYDKDF come from the germline V gene (reference sequence). The CDR3 consists of 21 residues. Trimming shortened V by 2 bases and J by 0 bases, and 26 bases separated the two germline ends. The CDR3 loop is CATSRTETGTLILHSNQPQHF. DNA for the CDR3: TGTGCCACCAGCAGAACGGAGACAGGTACTCTAATACTCCATAGCAATCAGCCCCAGCATTTT. Drawing the rest from reference TRBV15 and TRBJ1-5, the complete variable domain is DAMVIQNPRYQVTQFGKPVTLSCSQTLNHNVMYWYQQKSSQAPKLLFHYYDKDFNNEADTPDNFQSRRPNTSFCFLDIRSPGLGDTAMYLCATSRTETGTLILHSNQPQHFGDGTRLSIL.

The rearrangement uses TRBV7-9 and TRBJ1-2; TRBD1 might be the D (5 bases). The V gene lost 3 bases and the J gene lost 4 bases, with 9 bases spanning the gap. The germline V gene has CDR1 SEHNR and CDR2 FQNEAQ (reference sequence). This CDR3 comprises 13 residues. The CDR3 DNA follows: TGTGCCAGCAGCTTGGAGCAGGGCTATGGCTACACCTTC. Translation: CASSLEQGYGYTF.

The chain combines TRBV6-4 with TRBJ1-5, with D unresolved. Germline V lookup: CDR1 MRHNA, CDR2 SNTAGT. This CDR3 spans 16 amino acids. V lost 1 base and J lost 6, with 16 bases in between. CDR3 loop: CASSDFLGGTGQPQHF. The CDR3 nucleotides are TGTGCCAGCAGTGACTTTCTGGGAGGAACCGGTCAGCCCCAGCATTTT.

The gene calls are TRBV30 and TRBJ2-7; tentatively, D is TRBD2 (6 bases). Germline CDR1 and CDR2: GTSNPN and SVGIG (reference sequence). CDR3 length: 17 residues. V gave up 1 base and J gave up 1 base, with 20 bases separating them. The CDR3 region is CAWSDFFAGTQSYEQYF. CDR3 coding DNA: TGTGCCTGGAGTGATTTCTTTGCGGGGACCCAGTCCTACGAGCAGTACTTC. The full variable domain, its missing parts supplied by reference TRBV30 and TRBJ2-7, is SQTIHQWPATLVQPVGSPLSLECTVEGTSNPNLYWYRQAAGRGLQLLFYSVGIGQISSEVPQNLSASRPQDRQFILSSKKLLLSDSGFYLCAWSDFFAGTQSYEQYFGPGTRLTVT.

Here the CDR3 reads CATWGGYYEQYF. Here the CDR3 DNA reads TGTGCCACTTGGGGCGGCTACTACGAGCAGTACTTC. This chain links TRBV28 with TRBJ2-7, with D perhaps matching TRBD1 (5 bases). This CDR3 contains 12 residues. V gave up 10 bases and J gave up 3 bases, with 13 bases separating them. CDR1 and CDR2 (germline): MDHEN, SYDVKM.

Only one count was recorded for this clone. The V and J genes are TRBV19 and TRBJ1-1; D uncertain. With 9 bases removed from V and 1 base from J, the gap between germline ends came to 9 bases. Germline lookup yields CDR1 LNHDA and CDR2 SQIVND (reference sequence). The CDR3 consists of 12 residues. In nucleotides, the CDR3 is TGTGCCAGGATTCAGCGGAACACTGAAGCTTTCTTT. Its translation is CARIQRNTEAFF.

The chain uses TRBV28 and TRBJ1-5; a weak D match, TRBD1 (6 bases). V lost 5 bases to trimming and J lost 0 bases, with 11 bases between them. Germline lookup yields CDR1 MDHEN and CDR2 SYDVKM. The CDR3 extends over 15 amino acids. The CDR3 DNA reads TGTGCCAGCAGTCGGGACACAGATAGCAATCAGCCCCAGCATTTT. Translating gives CASSRDTDSNQPQHF.

The CDR3 spells CASSVEGPGYEQYF. Here the CDR3 DNA reads TGTGCCAGCAGCGTGGAAGGTCCGGGTTACGAGCAGTACTTC. V usage is TRBV9 and J usage is TRBJ2-7, with D hard to call. CDR3 length equals 14 residues. CDR1 is SGDLS, CDR2 YYNGEE, per germline. Trimming removed 2 bases at V and 4 bases at J, with 13 bases between.

V is TRBV29-1 and J is TRBJ2-7; D possibly corresponds to TRBD2 (6 bases). Per the germline V gene, CDR1 is SQVTM and CDR2 is ANQGSEA. The CDR3 contains 12 residues. Trimming shortened V by 7 bases and J by 1 base, and 11 bases separated the two germline ends. The CDR3 protein is CSASAGSYEQYF. In DNA, the CDR3 is TGCAGCGCCTCGGCGGGGTCCTACGAGCAGTACTTC.

The chain links TRBV15 to TRBJ2-5; no clear D gene. The V and J ends lost 5 bases and 5 bases respectively, with 9 bases between them. The CDR3 is made up of 12 amino acids. The germline V gene encodes CDR1 LNHNV and CDR2 YYDKDF (reference sequence). CDR3 sequence: CATSFSVETQYF. The DNA of the CDR3 is TGTGCCACCAGCTTCTCGGTTGAGACCCAGTACTTC.

The chain employs TRBV11-3 and TRBJ2-2; a possible D gene is TRBD1 (7 bases). V lost 3 bases and J lost 0, with 23 bases in between. In germline, CDR1 is SGHNT, CDR2 YENEEA. CDR3 length: 20 residues. The CDR3 bases are TGTGCCAGCAGCTTTGGGGGGTGGGACAGCTTAAACGCGAACACCGGGGAGCTGTTTTTT. Translating it yields CASSFGGWDSLNANTGELFF.

V gene TRBV5-1 combines with J gene TRBJ2-2; 10 bases match TRBD1. Germline CDR1 is SGHRS and CDR2 is YFSETQ. V lost 0 bases and J lost 6; bases outside the gene matches: 2. This CDR3 spans 15 amino acids. The CDR3 DNA reads as TGCGCCAGCAGCTTGGGCGGACAGGGGGCCGGGGAGCTGTTTTTT. Translated: CASSLGGQGAGELFF.

As DNA, the CDR3 is TGTGCCAGCAGCTTAGATTTCCGGAGCTCCTACAATGAGCAGTTCTTC. It codes for CASSLDFRSSYNEQFF. The rearrangement uses TRBV11-3 and TRBJ2-1; D is uncertain. The germline CDR1 and CDR2 sequences are SGHNT and YENEEA. The CDR3 is 16 residues long. V shed 0 bases and J shed 0 bases, with 9 bases lying between them.

This clone was recorded only once. V usage is TRBV7-6 and J usage is TRBJ2-1, with TRBD2 matching over 8 bases. Germline V gene data show CDR1 as SGHVS and CDR2 as FNYEAQ. The CDR3 extends over 16 amino acids. Trimming took 5 bases from V and 4 from J; bases not matched to a gene: 10. DNA for the CDR3: TGTGCCAGCAGCCACCTGTGGCGGGGGGTTTACAATGAGCAGTTCTTC. This gives the protein CASSHLWRGVYNEQFF.

The chain recombines TRBV6-1 with TRBJ1-1; D is unclear. Trimming stripped 2 bases from V and 0 bases from J, with 13 bases between. The CDR3 is 16 residues long. Germline V gene sequence: CDR1 MNHNS, CDR2 SASEGT. The CDR3 protein is CASSEQLMRLNTEAFF. The CDR3, as DNA: TGTGCCAGCAGTGAACAGTTGATGAGGCTGAACACTGAAGCTTTCTTT.

The DNA of the CDR3 is TGTGCCATTCTAGGGACAGGGGGCGGTCACCGTCGTGAGCAGTTCTTC. This codes for CAILGTGGGHRREQFF. The chain uses TRBV2 and TRBJ2-1; 12 positions match TRBD1. Per the germline V gene, CDR1 is SNHLY and CDR2 is FYNNEI. The CDR3 extends over 16 amino acids. With 10 bases clipped from V and 9 bases from J, the junction kept 16 bases outside the gene matches.

This clone occurred once. In nucleotides, the CDR3 is TGTGCCATCAGTGAGGGGGTAGGGACTTATCAGCCCCAGCATTTT. This gives the protein CAISEGVGTYQPQHF. The rearrangement uses TRBV10-3 and TRBJ1-5, with D maybe TRBD1 (5 bases). The V gene's germline CDR1 is ENHRY and CDR2 SYGVKD. The CDR3 has 15 residues. Trimming cost V 2 bases and J 5 bases, with 13 bases left between them.

This chain connects TRBV7-9 to TRBJ1-1; a weak D match, TRBD1 (5 bases). V dropped 5 bases and J dropped 8 bases, with 12 bases sitting between them. The CDR3 runs to 12 residues. Germline V lookup: CDR1 SEHNR, CDR2 FQNEAQ (reference sequence). The CDR3, as DNA: TGTGCCAGCAGCGAAATCAGGGCGGAAGCTTTCTTT. Its protein is CASSEIRAEAFF. The full variable domain, completed using reference TRBV7-9 and TRBJ1-1, is DTGVSQNPRHKITKRGQNVTFRCDPISEHNRLYWYRQTLGQGPEFLTYFQNEAQLEKSRLLSDRFSAERPKGSFSTLEIQRTEQGDSAMYLCASSEIRAEAFFGQGTRLTVV.

This chain joins TRBV7-6 and TRBJ1-2; TRBD1 aligns across 7 bases. Germline-derived CDR1 and CDR2 are SGHVS and FNYEAQ. Trimming removed 2 bases from V and 7 bases from J; junction bases left unmatched: 13. This CDR3 region has 16 residues. CDR3 region: CASSLTAWGTGAGYTF. The CDR3 coding sequence is TGTGCCAGCAGCTTAACGGCGTGGGGCACAGGGGCTGGCTACACCTTC.

The CDR3 DNA sequence: TGCGCCAGCAGCCTCCCAGGTAGGCCGCGGGTGGCTTTCTTT. This encodes CASSLPGRPRVAFF. The chain links TRBV4-1 to TRBJ1-1; D gene ambiguous. The V gene's germline CDR1 is MGHRA and CDR2 YSYEKL. V lost 4 bases, J lost 11 bases, and 20 bases lay in between. The CDR3 consists of 14 residues.

The chain joins TRBV5-6 to TRBJ1-3, with D maybe TRBD1 (6 bases). CDR1 and CDR2 from the germline V gene are SGHDT and YYEEEE. This CDR3 has 14 residues. V was shortened by 4 bases and J by 2 bases, with 10 bases between the two germline ends. CDR3 sequence: CASSPGVAGNTIYF. DNA for the CDR3: TGTGCCAGCAGCCCAGGGGTAGCTGGAAACACCATATATTTT.